Below are 23 T cell receptor beta chains sequenced from a single sample in a study of T cells in Graves' hyperthyroidism and ophthalmopathy. Authors of the study amplified TCR beta CDR3 regions from RNA transcripts. In the first-round RT-PCR of the TCR CDR3, the HTBI primer set was used. TCRdb reanalysed the multiplex PCR reads using MiXCR and keeps one entry per CDR3 protein. The profile shows about 600,000 distinct CDR3 sequences, around 15% of them singletons. The material sequenced was blood. The receptors stem from a woman aged 45-65 years with Graves' ophthalmopathy.

This clonotype was seen a handful of times. This rearrangement joins TRBV27 to TRBJ2-1, with D perhaps matching TRBD1 or TRBD2 (5 bases each). The CDR3 has 14 amino acids. The V gene's germline CDR1 is MNHEY and CDR2 SMNVEV (reference sequence). V lost 7 bases, J lost 5 bases, and 15 bases lay in between. CDR3 in amino acids: CASNPGRSNNEQFF. The CDR3 DNA is TGTGCCAGCAACCCGGGACGGTCGAACAATGAGCAGTTCTTC.

This rearrangement joins TRBV20-1 to TRBJ2-1; 8 bases fit TRBD1. In germline, CDR1 is DFQATT, CDR2 SNEGSKA (reference sequence). CDR3 length equals 15 residues. V gave up 5 bases and J gave up 6 bases; unmatched junction bases: 12. CDR3 sequence (DNA): TGCAGTGCTGAAGAGGTCGGGACAGGTGGCAATGAGCAGTTCTTC. Amino acid sequence: CSAEEVGTGGNEQFF.

This clonotype has ten or more counts. The rearrangement uses TRBV10-3 and TRBJ2-5; possible D gene TRBD2, 5 bases. Trimming removed 0 bases from V and 5 bases from J, with 19 bases in between. CDR3 length: 17 residues. Germline assignment: CDR1 ENHRY and CDR2 SYGVKD. In DNA, the CDR3 is TGTGCCATCAGTGAGTCCTCAACTAGTCGCCCTCGGGAGACCCAGTACTTC. It codes for CAISESSTSRPRETQYF.

This rearrangement joins TRBV10-3 to TRBJ1-4; no reliable D call. CDR1 and CDR2 from the germline V gene are ENHRY and SYGVKD. This CDR3 is 13 amino acids long. Between the trimmed V and J ends, which lost 11 bases and 0 bases, there was a span of 10 bases. The CDR3 reads CALRAATNEKLFF. The CDR3 DNA follows: TGTGCCCTCCGGGCCGCAACTAATGAAAAACTGTTTTTT.

The chain recombines TRBV12-3 or TRBV12-4 with TRBJ1-2, with 8 bases identical to TRBD1. The length of the CDR3 is 13 residues. J was trimmed by 6 bases and V by 6 bases; bases with no gene match: 6. The CDR3 coding sequence is TGTGCCAGCAGAACGGACAGGGACCATGGCTACACCTTC. Amino acid sequence: CASRTDRDHGYTF.

The chain employs TRBV20-1 and TRBJ2-2; 8 nucleotides align to TRBD2. The CDR3 spans 16 residues. Looked up from germline, CDR1 is DFQATT and CDR2 is SNEGSKA (reference sequence). Trimming cost V 3 bases and J 6 bases; bases outside gene matches: 12. The CDR3 nucleotides read TGCAGTGCTAGGGAGCGGGAGAAGGCCCGCCCCGGGGAGCTGTTTTTT. This encodes CSAREREKARPGELFF.

This clonotype showed up many times. The CDR3 spells CASSYLLGLNEQYF. The CDR3 DNA follows: TGTGCCAGCAGTTACCTTTTGGGGCTTAACGAGCAGTACTTC. The rearrangement joins TRBV6-5 to TRBJ2-7; D is perhaps TRBD1 (5 bases). Germline assignment: CDR1 MNHEY and CDR2 SVGAGI. The length of the CDR3 is 14 residues. V was shortened by 2 bases and J by 5 bases, with 13 bases between the two germline ends.

This clonotype was detected ten times or more. The chain recombines TRBV28 with TRBJ2-7; 7 nucleotides match TRBD2. This CDR3 has 14 residues. The ends lost 6 bases at V and 2 bases at J; junction bases unmatched: 7. Germline V lookup: CDR1 MDHEN, CDR2 SYDVKM. In nucleotides, the CDR3 is TGTGCCAGCAGCCAGAGCGGGGTCACCTACGAGCAGTACTTC. Translated: CASSQSGVTYEQYF.

This clonotype was seen at least ten times. V gene TRBV20-1 combines with J gene TRBJ2-1; D gene uncertain. Trimming stripped 3 bases from V and 6 bases from J, with 12 bases between. The CDR3 contains 13 residues. Germline V gene sequence: CDR1 DFQATT, CDR2 SNEGSKA (reference sequence). CDR3 protein: CSASRSGINEQFF. DNA for the CDR3: TGCAGTGCTAGTCGGTCGGGTATCAATGAGCAGTTCTTC.

Note on this clonotype: Compared with germline, one end of the junction differs, possibly owing to a read error. The chain employs TRBV20-1 and TRBJ2-3, with D possibly being TRBD2 (5 bases). Looked up from germline, CDR1 is DFQATT and CDR2 is SNEGSKA (reference sequence). This CDR3 is built from 13 residues. CDR3 region: CSAGDWETDTQYF. CDR3 bases: TGCAGTGCTGGAGATTGGGAGACAGATACGCAGTATTTT.

This clonotype was counted ten times or more. The V call is TRBV7-3, the J call TRBJ2-1; 12 bases map to TRBD1. Germline CDR1 is SGHTA and CDR2 is FQGTGA. The CDR3 contains 15 residues. Trimming cost V 5 bases and J 7 bases; bases outside gene matches: 6. Written as DNA, the CDR3 is TGTGCCAGCAGCGGGGGACAGGGGGCTTGGAATGAGCAGTTCTTC. It codes for CASSGGQGAWNEQFF.

A few counts support this clonotype. This chain links TRBV6-2 or TRBV6-3 with TRBJ2-1; D is uncertain. The V gene lost 0 bases and the J gene lost 0 bases, with 9 bases spanning the gap. Looked up from germline, CDR1 is MNHEY and CDR2 is SVGEGT. The CDR3 has 16 amino acids. The CDR3 sequence: CASSYSSWSSYNEQFF. CDR3 nucleotide sequence: TGTGCCAGCAGTTACTCGAGTTGGAGCTCCTACAATGAGCAGTTCTTC.

This clonotype was observed many times. V and J are TRBV9 and TRBJ1-6; D is unresolved. Trimming removed 0 bases from V and 7 bases from J, with 8 bases in between. Germline V gene sequence: CDR1 SGDLS, CDR2 YYNGEE. CDR3 length: 14 amino acids. The CDR3 region is CASSVDLGNSPLHF. The CDR3 DNA is TGTGCCAGCAGCGTAGATCTAGGGAATTCACCCCTCCACTTT. The whole variable domain, remainder taken from reference TRBV9 and TRBJ1-6, is DSGVTQTPKHLITATGQRVTLRCSPRSGDLSVYWYQQSLDQGLQFLIQYYNGEERAKGNILERFSAQQFPDLHSELNLSSLELGDSALYFCASSVDLGNSPLHFGNGTRLTVT.

The J gene is TRBJ2-2, the V gene TRBV4-3; weak D call: TRBD2 (5 bases). V was cut by 4 bases and J by 2 bases, with 11 bases left in between. The germline gives CDR1 LGHNA, CDR2 YSLEER. The CDR3 runs to 15 residues. CDR3 in amino acids: CASSPADRNTGELFF. As DNA, the CDR3 is TGCGCCAGCAGCCCAGCGGACCGAAACACCGGGGAGCTGTTTTTT.

This clonotype was picked up many times. The V call is TRBV2, the J call TRBJ2-2, with D perhaps TRBD1 or TRBD2 (5 bases each). The CDR3 is 15 amino acids. Deletions cut 7 bases from V and 5 bases from J, with 17 bases between. Germline CDR1 SNHLY, CDR2 FYNNEI. This CDR3 is CASTSLRGRTGELFF. The CDR3, as DNA: TGTGCCAGCACGTCGTTGAGGGGAAGGACCGGGGAGCTGTTTTTT.

This clonotype showed up just a few times. This chain links TRBV6-1 with TRBJ1-6; D remains ambiguous. This CDR3 spans 16 amino acids. V lost 6 bases to trimming and J lost 0 bases, with 12 bases between them. Germline V CDR1 and CDR2: MNHNS, SASEGT. The CDR3 DNA sequence: TGTGCCAGCAGCCGGGGAGTTAGCTCCTATAATTCACCCCTCCACTTT. This encodes CASSRGVSSYNSPLHF.

The count of this clonotype is one. This chain uses TRBV20-1 with TRBJ2-1; 9 bases line up with TRBD2. CDR1 and CDR2 (germline): DFQATT, SNEGSKA (reference sequence). The CDR3 has 15 amino acids. The V and J ends lost 5 bases and 2 bases, in that order; junction bases with no gene match: 7. CDR3 bases: TGCAGTGCTGATCCCGGGACTAGCCCCTACAATGAGCAGTTCTTC. It yields the protein CSADPGTSPYNEQFF.

The rearrangement uses TRBV24-1 and TRBJ2-7; D is possibly TRBD1 or TRBD2 (5 bases each). The V gene's germline CDR1 is KGHDR and CDR2 SFDVKD. This CDR3 spans 14 amino acids. Trimming pared 3 bases from V and 0 bases from J, leaving 8 bases between. The CDR3 coding sequence is TGTGCCACCAGTGATCGGGACCGCTCCTACGAGCAGTACTTC. Translated: CATSDRDRSYEQYF.

In this sample, this clonotype turned up a few times. The chain employs TRBV27 and TRBJ2-3; a possible D gene is TRBD1 (5 bases). The CDR3 is 15 amino acids. Germline lookup yields CDR1 MNHEY and CDR2 SMNVEV (reference sequence). V was shortened by 5 bases and J by 4 bases, with 16 bases between the two germline ends. In DNA form, the CDR3 reads TGTGCCAGCAGTCTCACCGGGTGGGGCGCAGATACGCAGTATTTT. It encodes CASSLTGWGADTQYF.

The chain joins TRBV5-1 to TRBJ2-1, with D perhaps matching TRBD2 (6 bases). The CDR3 contains 13 residues. The V and J ends lost 3 bases and 4 bases respectively, with 8 bases between them. Germline CDR1 reads SGHRS; CDR2 reads YFSETQ. The CDR3 reads CASSWRDYNEQFF. The CDR3 DNA reads TGCGCCAGCAGCTGGAGGGATTACAATGAGCAGTTCTTC. The variable domain in full, with the rest retrieved from reference TRBV5-1 and TRBJ2-1, is KAGVTQTPRYLIKTRGQQVTLSCSPISGHRSVSWYQQTPGQGLQFLFEYFSETQRNKGNFPGRFSGRQFSNSRSEMNVSTLELGDSALYLCASSWRDYNEQFFGPGTRLTVL.

V is TRBV9 and J is TRBJ2-1; 8 bases are a match to TRBD2. Germline V gene sequence: CDR1 SGDLS, CDR2 YYNGEE. Trimming at V came to 3 bases and at J to 3 bases, leaving 8 bases not matched to a gene. This CDR3 spans 16 amino acids. The CDR3 spells CASSEVGTSGYNEQFF. As DNA, the CDR3 is TGTGCCAGCAGCGAAGTAGGAACTAGCGGCTACAATGAGCAGTTCTTC.

The genes are TRBV20-1 and TRBJ2-7; TRBD2 matches 9 bases. In germline, CDR1 is DFQATT, CDR2 SNEGSKA (reference sequence). V dropped 0 bases and J dropped 7; count of bases not matched to a gene: 7. The CDR3 spans 14 residues. The CDR3 sequence is CSARDLAGTREQYF. The CDR3 nucleotides read TGCAGTGCTAGAGATCTAGCGGGAACGCGGGAGCAGTACTTC.

This clonotype was seen only a few times. The V call is TRBV9, the J call TRBJ2-3; 11 nucleotides align to TRBD2. The length of the CDR3 is 15 residues. In germline, CDR1 is SGDLS, CDR2 YYNGEE. V was pared by 3 bases and J by 4 bases, with 4 bases of the junction left unmatched. This chain's CDR3 is CASSASSGRSDTQYF. As DNA, the CDR3 is TGTGCCAGCAGCGCATCTAGCGGGAGGTCAGATACGCAGTATTTT.